This TCR beta chain originates from a study of identifying expanded T cells in peripheral blood. TCRdb's copy holds only in-frame clones and misses some; the assay was immunoSEQ multiplex PCR. The sample lists about 80,000 clones; over 80% were seen once. Trimming shortened V by 5 bases and J by 4 bases, and 16 bases separated the two germline ends. This CDR3 contains 15 residues. CDR1 is SGHDT, CDR2 YYEEEE, per germline. The chain has TRBV5-6 and TRBJ2-1; a weak D match, TRBD1 (5 bases). The receptor comes from a person between 18 and 75 years old in good health. Sequencing was done on a sample of blood. CDR3 DNA: TGTGCCAGCAGACATATGACAGACTTATACAATGAGCAGTTCTTC. Amino acid sequence: CASRHMTDLYNEQFF.